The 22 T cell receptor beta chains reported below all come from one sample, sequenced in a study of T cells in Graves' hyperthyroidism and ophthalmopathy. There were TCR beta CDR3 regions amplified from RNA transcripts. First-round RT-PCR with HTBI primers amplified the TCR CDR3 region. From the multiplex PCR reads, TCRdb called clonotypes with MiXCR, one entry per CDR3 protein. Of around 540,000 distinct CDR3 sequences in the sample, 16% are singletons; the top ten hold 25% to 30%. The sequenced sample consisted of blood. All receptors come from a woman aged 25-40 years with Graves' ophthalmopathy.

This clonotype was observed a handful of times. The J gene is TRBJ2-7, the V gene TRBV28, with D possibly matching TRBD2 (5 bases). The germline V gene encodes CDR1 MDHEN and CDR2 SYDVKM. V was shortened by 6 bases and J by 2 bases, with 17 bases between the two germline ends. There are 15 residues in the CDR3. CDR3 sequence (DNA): TGTGCCAGCAGCTCTCTAGTTGCCGGGACCTACGAGCAGTACTTC. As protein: CASSSLVAGTYEQYF.

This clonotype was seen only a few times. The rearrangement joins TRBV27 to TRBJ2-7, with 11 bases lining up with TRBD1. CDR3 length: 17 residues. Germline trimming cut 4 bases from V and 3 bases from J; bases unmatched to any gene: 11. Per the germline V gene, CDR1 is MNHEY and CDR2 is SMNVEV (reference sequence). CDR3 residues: CASSYGQGAIGVYEQYF. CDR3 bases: TGTGCCAGCAGTTACGGACAGGGGGCGATCGGGGTCTACGAGCAGTACTTC.

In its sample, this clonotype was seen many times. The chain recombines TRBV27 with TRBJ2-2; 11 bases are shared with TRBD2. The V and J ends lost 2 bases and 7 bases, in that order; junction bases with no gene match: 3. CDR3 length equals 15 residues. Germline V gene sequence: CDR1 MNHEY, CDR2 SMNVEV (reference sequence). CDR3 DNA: TGTGCCAGCAGTTTAACTAGCGGGAGTGGCGGGGAGCTGTTTTTT. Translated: CASSLTSGSGGELFF.

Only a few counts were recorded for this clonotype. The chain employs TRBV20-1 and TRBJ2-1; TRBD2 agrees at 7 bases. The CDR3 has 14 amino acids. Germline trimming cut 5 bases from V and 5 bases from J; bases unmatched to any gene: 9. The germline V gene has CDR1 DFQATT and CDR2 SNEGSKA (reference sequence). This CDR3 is CSAPRSLADNEQFF. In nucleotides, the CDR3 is TGCAGTGCTCCGCGATCGCTAGCGGACAATGAGCAGTTCTTC.

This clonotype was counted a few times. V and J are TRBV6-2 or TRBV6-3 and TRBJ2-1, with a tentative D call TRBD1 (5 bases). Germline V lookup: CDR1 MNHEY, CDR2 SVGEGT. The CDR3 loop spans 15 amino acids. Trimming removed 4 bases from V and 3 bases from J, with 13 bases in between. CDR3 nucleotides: TGTGCCAGCAGTTTCCACAGGATAGACTACAATGAGCAGTTCTTC. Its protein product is CASSFHRIDYNEQFF.

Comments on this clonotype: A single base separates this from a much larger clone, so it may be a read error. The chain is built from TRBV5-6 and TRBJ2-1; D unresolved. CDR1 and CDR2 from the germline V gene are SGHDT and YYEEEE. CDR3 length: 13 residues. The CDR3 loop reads CASSLATGDEQLF. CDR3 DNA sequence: TGTGCCAGCAGCTTGGCCACGGGCGATGAGCAGCTCTTC.

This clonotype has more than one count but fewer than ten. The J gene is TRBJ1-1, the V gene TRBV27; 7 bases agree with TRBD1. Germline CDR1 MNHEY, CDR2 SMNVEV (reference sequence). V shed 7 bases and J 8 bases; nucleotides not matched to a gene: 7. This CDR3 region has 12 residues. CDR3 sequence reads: CASKIQGGEAFF. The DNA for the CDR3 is TGTGCCAGCAAAATCCAAGGGGGCGAAGCTTTCTTT.

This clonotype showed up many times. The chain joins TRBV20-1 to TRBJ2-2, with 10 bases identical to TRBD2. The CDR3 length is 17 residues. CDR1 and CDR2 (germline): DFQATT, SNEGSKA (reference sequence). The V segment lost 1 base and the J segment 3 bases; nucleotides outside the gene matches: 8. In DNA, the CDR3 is TGCAGTGCTAGAGTCAAGCGGGAGGGCCGTGACACCGGGGAGCTGTTTTTT. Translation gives CSARVKREGRDTGELFF.

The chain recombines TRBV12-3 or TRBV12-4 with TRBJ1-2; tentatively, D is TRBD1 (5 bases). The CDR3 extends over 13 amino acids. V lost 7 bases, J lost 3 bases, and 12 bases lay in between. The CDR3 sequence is CASTSGGHYGYTF. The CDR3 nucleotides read TGTGCCAGCACCTCCGGGGGACACTATGGCTACACCTTC.

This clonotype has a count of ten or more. CDR3 bases: TGTGCCAGCAGTCCAGCGGGCACTGCGCCCTCCTACAATGAGCAGTTCTTC. Its protein product is CASSPAGTAPSYNEQFF. The chain uses TRBV12-3 or TRBV12-4 and TRBJ2-1; a possible D gene is TRBD2 (6 bases). Trimming pared 5 bases from V and 0 bases from J, leaving 17 bases between. The CDR3 covers 17 residues.

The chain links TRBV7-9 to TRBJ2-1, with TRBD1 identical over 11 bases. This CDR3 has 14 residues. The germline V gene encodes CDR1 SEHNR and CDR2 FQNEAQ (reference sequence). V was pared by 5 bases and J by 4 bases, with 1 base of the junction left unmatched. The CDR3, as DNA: TGTGCCAGCAGCCGGGACAGGGGGTACAATGAGCAGTTCTTC. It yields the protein CASSRDRGYNEQFF.

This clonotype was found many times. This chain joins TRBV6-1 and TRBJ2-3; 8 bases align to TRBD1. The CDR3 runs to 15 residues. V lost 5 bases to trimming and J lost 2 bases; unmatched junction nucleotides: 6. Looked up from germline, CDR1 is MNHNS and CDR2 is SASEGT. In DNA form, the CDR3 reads TGTGCCAGCAGTTCGACAGGGGTAATCACAGATACGCAGTATTTT. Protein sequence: CASSSTGVITDTQYF.

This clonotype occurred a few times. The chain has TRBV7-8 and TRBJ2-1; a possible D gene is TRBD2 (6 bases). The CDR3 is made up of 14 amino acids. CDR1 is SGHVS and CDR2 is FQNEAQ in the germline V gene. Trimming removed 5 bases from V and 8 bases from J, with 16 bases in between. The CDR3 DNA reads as TGTGCCAGCAGCGTGGGACTCCACGGGGATGAGCAGTTCTTC. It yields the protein CASSVGLHGDEQFF.

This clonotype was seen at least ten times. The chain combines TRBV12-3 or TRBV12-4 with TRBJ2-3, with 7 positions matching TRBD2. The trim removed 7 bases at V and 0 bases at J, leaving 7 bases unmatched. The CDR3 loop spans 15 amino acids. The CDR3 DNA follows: TGTGCCAGCAAATTTGACGGGAGGAGCACAGATACGCAGTATTTT. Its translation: CASKFDGRSTDTQYF.

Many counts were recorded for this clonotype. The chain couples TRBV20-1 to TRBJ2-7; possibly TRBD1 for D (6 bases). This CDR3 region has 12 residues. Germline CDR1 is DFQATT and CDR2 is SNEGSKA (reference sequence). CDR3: CSAKDRSHEQYF. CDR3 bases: TGCAGCGCCAAAGACAGGAGCCACGAGCAGTACTTC.

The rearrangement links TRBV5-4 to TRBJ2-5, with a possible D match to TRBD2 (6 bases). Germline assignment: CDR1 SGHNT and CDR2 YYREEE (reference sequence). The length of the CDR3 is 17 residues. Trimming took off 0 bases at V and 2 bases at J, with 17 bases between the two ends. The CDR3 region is CASSLEVTASDQETQYF. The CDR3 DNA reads TGTGCCAGCAGCTTGGAAGTTACGGCTAGCGATCAAGAGACCCAGTACTTC.

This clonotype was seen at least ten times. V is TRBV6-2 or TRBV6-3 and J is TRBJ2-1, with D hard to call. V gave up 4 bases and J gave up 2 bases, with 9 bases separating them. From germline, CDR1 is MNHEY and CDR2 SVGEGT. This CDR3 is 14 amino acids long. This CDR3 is CASSFSSAYNEQFF. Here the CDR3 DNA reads TGTGCCAGCAGTTTCTCGAGCGCCTACAATGAGCAGTTCTTC.

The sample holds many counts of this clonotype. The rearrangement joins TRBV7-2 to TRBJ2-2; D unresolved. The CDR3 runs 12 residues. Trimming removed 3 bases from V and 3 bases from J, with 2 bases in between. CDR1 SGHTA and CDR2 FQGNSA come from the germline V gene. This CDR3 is CASSFDTGELFF. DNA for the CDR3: TGTGCCAGCAGCTTCGACACCGGGGAGCTGTTTTTT.

The CDR3 DNA reads as TGTGCCAGCACCATTGCATTAGAATACAATGAGCAGTTCTTC. Encoded protein: CASTIALEYNEQFF. The genes are TRBV6-2 or TRBV6-3 and TRBJ2-1, with no clear D. Trimming pared 7 bases from V and 4 bases from J, leaving 14 bases between. Per germline, CDR1 MNHEY and CDR2 SVGEGT. The CDR3 length is 14 residues.

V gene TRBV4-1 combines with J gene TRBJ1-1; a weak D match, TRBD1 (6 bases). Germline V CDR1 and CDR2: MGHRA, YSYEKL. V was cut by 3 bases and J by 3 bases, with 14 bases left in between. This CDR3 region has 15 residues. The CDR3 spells CASSQEQGVYTEAFF. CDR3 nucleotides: TGCGCCAGCAGCCAGGAACAGGGCGTTTACACTGAAGCTTTCTTT.

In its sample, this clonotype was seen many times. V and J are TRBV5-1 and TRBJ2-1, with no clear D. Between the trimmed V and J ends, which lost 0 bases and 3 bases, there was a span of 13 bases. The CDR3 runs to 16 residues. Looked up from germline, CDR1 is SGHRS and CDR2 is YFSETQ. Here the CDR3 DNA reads TGCGCCAGCAGCTTGGAGGCGGTAGTCGTCTACAATGAGCAGTTCTTC. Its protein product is CASSLEAVVVYNEQFF.

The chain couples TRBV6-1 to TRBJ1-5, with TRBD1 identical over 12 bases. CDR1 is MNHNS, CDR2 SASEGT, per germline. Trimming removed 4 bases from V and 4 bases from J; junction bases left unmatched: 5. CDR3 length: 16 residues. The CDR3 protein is CASSGGTGGGNQPQHF. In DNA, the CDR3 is TGTGCCAGCAGTGGAGGGACAGGGGGCGGGAATCAGCCCCAGCATTTT.